This T cell receptor (beta chain) was sequenced for a study of blood T cell dynamics during melanoma immunotherapy. The CDR3 extends over 8 amino acids. V lost 6 bases to trimming and J lost 12 bases, with 8 bases between them. Germline CDR1 reads SQVTM; CDR2 reads ANQGSEA. Repertoires were generated with immunoSEQ multiplex PCR, while TCRdb's copy carries only in-frame clones and drops some. Among tens of thousands of clones, around nine tenths were seen once, and the ten largest hold roughly 4.9%. Time point given: pre-treatment baseline. The receptor's source is a human donor with melanoma. The V call is TRBV29-1, the J call TRBJ1-1; D is undetermined. Sequences were derived from blood, sampled from a patient treated with checkpoint blockade. In DNA form, the CDR3 reads TGCAGCGTGTCGGGGACTTTCTTT. Translating gives CSVSGTFF.